Sequencing of this T cell receptor (beta chain) was carried out in a study of T-cell memory formation after mild COVID-19. Study results and caveats: What remained unconfirmed was the SARS-CoV-2 specificity of second-wave clones peaking on day 37.

Each CDR3 protein is one row after TCRdb ran MiXCR on the 5' RACE reads. Among roughly 400,000 distinct CDR3 sequences listed, roughly 15% were seen once. This clonotype has just a few counts. No antigen is known for it. Material: PBMCs or a T cell subset sorted from them (not recorded which). The receptor's source is a man younger than 30 who had mild COVID-19 (a few samples of this study predate the infection). Cell type and time point are not known.

The CDR3 sequence: CASSVAGEANEQFF. The CDR3 region has the DNA TGTGCCAGCAGCGTAGCTGGGGAGGCAAATGAGCAGTTCTTC. This sequence joins TRBV9 and TRBJ2-1, with a tentative D call TRBD2 (6 bases). CDR3 length: 14 amino acids. Germline V CDR1 and CDR2: SGDLS, YYNGEE. V was trimmed by 0 bases and J by 7 bases, leaving 11 bases between them.